Listed here are 18 T cell receptor beta chains from one sample, sequenced in a study of PD-L1 blockade in urothelial cancer (dated by TCRdb to 2015 to 2018). Reading the label with the study, this specimen's time point is: pretreatment peripheral blood. Libraries were made using the immunoSEQ multiplex PCR assay. TCRdb provides this immuneACCESS table in a form limited to in-frame rearrangements. Some clones are lacking; in checked studies, under half of them reflect an unresolved V gene, and why the rest are absent is not known. The sample has 60,000 or so clones on record, 65% to 90% of them singletons. The ten largest clones take up approximately 14% of the sample. Sequencing used PBMCs, obtained around atezolizumab (anti-PD-L1) treatment. These receptors were obtained from a man in his 70s with urothelial cancer.

The chain recombines TRBV5-1 with TRBJ2-5, with D perhaps matching TRBD1 (5 bases). In germline, CDR1 is SGHRS, CDR2 YFSETQ. This CDR3 region has 15 residues. Trimming removed 0 bases at V and 1 base at J, with 10 bases between. In DNA, the CDR3 is TGCGCCAGCAGCTTGGTAGGGCAGGGCCAAGAGACCCAGTACTTC. This codes for CASSLVGQGQETQYF. Complete variable domain (other parts from reference TRBV5-1 and TRBJ2-5): KAGVTQTPRYLIKTRGQQVTLSCSPISGHRSVSWYQQTPGQGLQFLFEYFSETQRNKGNFPGRFSGRQFSNSRSEMNVSTLELGDSALYLCASSLVGQGQETQYFGPGTRLLVL.

The chain uses TRBV27 and TRBJ1-5, with 8 bases fitting TRBD1. Per germline, CDR1 MNHEY and CDR2 SMNVEV (reference sequence). V lost 6 bases and J lost 2; bases outside the gene matches: 6. The CDR3 has 15 residues. The CDR3 nucleotides are TGTGCCAGCAGCCAGGGGGCGCGGGGCAATCAGCCCCAGCATTTT. It translates to CASSQGARGNQPQHF.

This rearrangement joins TRBV11-2 to TRBJ2-6; D ambiguous. Germline V gene data show CDR1 as SGHAT and CDR2 as FQNNGV. The CDR3 length is 15 residues. V was shortened by 4 bases and J by 1 base, with 8 bases between the two germline ends. CDR3 nucleotides: TGTGCCAGCAGCTCCAGAGGTTCTGGGGCCAACGTCCTGACTTTC. Translated, it gives CASSSRGSGANVLTF. The full variable domain, its missing parts supplied by reference TRBV11-2 and TRBJ2-6, is EAGVAQSPRYKIIEKRQSVAFWCNPISGHATLYWYQQILGQGPKLLIQFQNNGVVDDSQLPKDRFSAERLKGVDSTLKIQPAKLEDSAVYLCASSSRGSGANVLTFGAGSRLTVL.

Note on this clone: The same CDR3 is also encoded by other DNA sequences in this sample. The chain is built from TRBV5-1 and TRBJ2-7; the D gene is possibly TRBD1 (5 bases). The CDR3 runs 14 residues. The germline V and J ends were trimmed by 0 bases and 2 bases, with 9 bases remaining between them. Germline CDR1 SGHRS, CDR2 YFSETQ. The CDR3 bases are TGCGCCAGCAGCTTGGGTGGCAGGGCCTACGAGCAGTACTTC. Amino acids: CASSLGGRAYEQYF. Using reference TRBV5-1 and TRBJ2-7 for the parts outside the CDR3, the full variable domain is KAGVTQTPRYLIKTRGQQVTLSCSPISGHRSVSWYQQTPGQGLQFLFEYFSETQRNKGNFPGRFSGRQFSNSRSEMNVSTLELGDSALYLCASSLGGRAYEQYFGPGTRLTVT.

This clone was counted a single time. J is TRBJ1-1 and V is TRBV29-1; the D is unclear. The ends were cut back, 3 bases at V and 4 bases at J, with 6 bases in the middle. The length of the CDR3 is 11 residues. Looked up from germline, CDR1 is SQVTM and CDR2 is ANQGSEA. CDR3 nucleotides: TGCAGCGTTGACCGGGGCACTGAAGCTTTCTTT. Encoded protein: CSVDRGTEAFF.

This rearrangement joins TRBV28 to TRBJ2-5; 8 bases are a match to TRBD2. The J segment lost 4 bases and the V segment lost 6 bases, leaving 7 bases of the junction unmatched. Germline loops: CDR1 MDHEN, CDR2 SYDVKM. CDR3 length equals 14 residues. DNA for the CDR3: TGTGCCAGCAGCTCTCGGGGGGGCTCAGAGACCCAGTACTTC. Its translation: CASSSRGGSETQYF.

This chain uses TRBV19 with TRBJ2-5; 12 bases map to TRBD2. V lost 9 bases to trimming and J lost 5 bases; unmatched junction nucleotides: 4. Germline V gene sequence: CDR1 LNHDA, CDR2 SQIVND (reference sequence). The length of the CDR3 is 13 residues. CDR3 DNA: TGTGCCAGCCGGACTAGCGGGATGGAGACCCAGTACTTC. Translated: CASRTSGMETQYF.

The chain has TRBV9 and TRBJ2-1; D may be TRBD1 (5 bases). From germline, CDR1 is SGDLS and CDR2 YYNGEE. Trimming cost V 0 bases and J 4 bases, with 8 bases left between them. This CDR3 region has 14 residues. This CDR3 reads CASSVAAGYNEQFF. Written as DNA, the CDR3 is TGTGCCAGCAGCGTAGCGGCAGGGTACAATGAGCAGTTCTTC.

This chain links TRBV5-8 with TRBJ1-2, with TRBD1 matching 8 bases. From germline, CDR1 is SGHTS and CDR2 YDEGEE. CDR3 size: 14 residues. V trimming: 3 bases; J trimming: 7 bases; junction bases outside the gene matches: 8. The CDR3 nucleotides read TGTGCCAGCAGCTCCGGACAGGGCTTGGGTGGCTACACCTTC. Translation gives CASSSGQGLGGYTF.

CDR3 nucleotide sequence: TGTGCCAGCAGTACCCGACAGGGGGCGCGGGACGAGCAGTACTTC. Translation gives CASSTRQGARDEQYF. The chain combines TRBV28 with TRBJ2-7; 10 bases agree with TRBD1. CDR1 is MDHEN, CDR2 SYDVKM, per germline. The CDR3 covers 15 residues. Unmatched junction bases numbered 9, after V lost 5 bases and J lost 5 bases.

The rearrangement joins TRBV30 to TRBJ1-2; 7 bases are shared with TRBD1. Germline CDR1 and CDR2: GTSNPN and SVGIG (reference sequence). V shed 2 bases and J 4 bases; nucleotides not matched to a gene: 10. This CDR3 has 15 residues. The CDR3 DNA is TGTGCCTGGAGTCCTCCAACCGGGACAGCCTATGGCTACACCTTC. This encodes CAWSPPTGTAYGYTF.

V and J are TRBV11-2 and TRBJ2-7; 7 nucleotides agree with TRBD1. J lost 6 bases, V lost 5 bases, and 13 bases had no gene match. The CDR3 has 15 residues. The germline CDR1 and CDR2 sequences are SGHAT and FQNNGV. This CDR3 is CASSRDRELFSEQYF. The CDR3 DNA sequence: TGTGCCAGCAGCCGCGACAGGGAGCTCTTCTCCGAGCAGTACTTC.

V usage is TRBV7-8 and J usage is TRBJ2-1; D is possibly TRBD1 (6 bases). The CDR3 is 13 residues long. From germline, CDR1 is SGHVS and CDR2 FQNEAQ. Trimming shortened V by 5 bases and J by 6 bases, and 11 bases separated the two germline ends. The CDR3 here is CASSVNRVNEQFF. The CDR3 nucleotides are TGTGCCAGCAGCGTCAACAGGGTCAATGAGCAGTTCTTC.

This clone was seen a handful of times. The chain uses TRBV30 and TRBJ2-7; 14 nucleotides line up with TRBD2. CDR3 size: 15 residues. Germline V gives CDR1 GTSNPN, CDR2 SVGIG (reference sequence). The trim removed 3 bases at V and 0 bases at J, leaving 1 base unmatched. As DNA, the CDR3 is TGTGCCTGGAGGGGGACTAGCGGGGGCTCCTACGAGCAGTACTTC. Translation: CAWRGTSGGSYEQYF.

The rearrangement joins TRBV18 to TRBJ2-1, with TRBD1 matching 7 bases. The CDR3 has 18 residues. V was pared by 3 bases and J by 5 bases, with 16 bases of the junction left unmatched. Germline assignment: CDR1 KGHSH and CDR2 LQKENI. The CDR3 sequence: CASSPRGPTGETDNEQFF. In DNA, the CDR3 is TGTGCCAGCTCACCGAGGGGGCCTACAGGGGAAACGGACAATGAGCAGTTCTTC.

The chain recombines TRBV5-4 with TRBJ1-1; D call uncertain. V lost 1 base and J lost 1, with 11 bases in between. The CDR3 contains 15 residues. From germline, CDR1 is SGHNT and CDR2 YYREEE (reference sequence). Here the CDR3 DNA reads TGTGCCAGCAGCTTGAAGAGGGCGGCGAACACTGAAGCTTTCTTT. Protein: CASSLKRAANTEAFF.

V gene TRBV6-5 combines with J gene TRBJ2-7; D gene uncertain. Trimming pared 6 bases from V and 0 bases from J, leaving 12 bases between. Per germline, CDR1 MNHEY and CDR2 SVGAGI. The CDR3 has 14 amino acids. CDR3 residues: CASSAAEYSYEQYF. The CDR3 DNA follows: TGTGCCAGCAGCGCCGCCGAGTACTCCTACGAGCAGTACTTC.

The rearrangement joins TRBV2 to TRBJ2-1; D is perhaps TRBD1 (5 bases). The germline V gene has CDR1 SNHLY and CDR2 FYNNEI. This CDR3 comprises 16 residues. The V and J ends lost 6 bases and 0 bases respectively, with 15 bases between them. This chain's CDR3 is CASSAREYSSYNEQFF. In DNA, the CDR3 is TGTGCCAGCAGCGCCAGGGAATATAGCTCCTACAATGAGCAGTTCTTC.